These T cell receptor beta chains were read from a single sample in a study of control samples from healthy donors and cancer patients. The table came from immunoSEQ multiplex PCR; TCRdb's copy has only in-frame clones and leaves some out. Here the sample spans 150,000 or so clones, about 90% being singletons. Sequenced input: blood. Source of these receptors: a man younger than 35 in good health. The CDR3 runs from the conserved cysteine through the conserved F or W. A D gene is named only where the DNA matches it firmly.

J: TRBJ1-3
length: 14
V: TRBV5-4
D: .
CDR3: CASSLGAVANTIYF

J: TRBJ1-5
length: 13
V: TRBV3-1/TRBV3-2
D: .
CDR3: CASSQVSGQPQHF

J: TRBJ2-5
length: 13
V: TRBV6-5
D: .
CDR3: CASSSLDQETQYF

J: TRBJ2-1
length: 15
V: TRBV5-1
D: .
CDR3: CASSLQGPPDNEQFF

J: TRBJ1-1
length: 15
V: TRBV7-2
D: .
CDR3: CASSPGVSSGTEAFF

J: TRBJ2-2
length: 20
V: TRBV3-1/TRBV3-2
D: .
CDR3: CASSADPVGQKKIYTGELFF

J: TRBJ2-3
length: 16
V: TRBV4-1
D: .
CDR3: CASSRGAGGSTDTQYF

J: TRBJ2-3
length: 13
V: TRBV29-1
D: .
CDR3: CSVEQVGTDTQYF

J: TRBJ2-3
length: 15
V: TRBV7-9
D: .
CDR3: CASSLYREGSDTQYF

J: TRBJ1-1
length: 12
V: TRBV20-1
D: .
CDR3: CSASLRTEVAFF

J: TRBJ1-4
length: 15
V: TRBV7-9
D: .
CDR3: CASSLGGGIREKLFF

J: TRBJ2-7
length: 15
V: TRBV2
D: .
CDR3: CASIFSRGGRREQYF

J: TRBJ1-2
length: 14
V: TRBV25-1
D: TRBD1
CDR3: CASSERGQGDGYTF

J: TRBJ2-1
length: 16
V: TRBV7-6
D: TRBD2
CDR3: CASSLTTSGGFGEQFF

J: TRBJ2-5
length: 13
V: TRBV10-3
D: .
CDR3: CAISETGIETQYF

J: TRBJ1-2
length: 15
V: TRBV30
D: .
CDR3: CAWSTQNKPNYGYTF

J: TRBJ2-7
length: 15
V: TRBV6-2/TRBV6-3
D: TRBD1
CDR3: CASSYLDRVVGEQYF

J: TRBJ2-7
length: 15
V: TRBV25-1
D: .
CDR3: CASSPGARGPYEQYF

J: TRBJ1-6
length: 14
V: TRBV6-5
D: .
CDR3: CASSFGTRDSPLHF

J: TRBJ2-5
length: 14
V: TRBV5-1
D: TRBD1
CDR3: CASSRGQGTETQYF

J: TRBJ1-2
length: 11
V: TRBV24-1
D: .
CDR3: CATSDNYGYTF

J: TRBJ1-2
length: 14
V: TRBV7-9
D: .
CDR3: CASALSAGQHGYTF

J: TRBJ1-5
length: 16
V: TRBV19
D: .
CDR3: CASSDQDPSLNQPQHF

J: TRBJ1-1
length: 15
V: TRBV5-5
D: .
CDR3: CASLPRGQLNTEAFF

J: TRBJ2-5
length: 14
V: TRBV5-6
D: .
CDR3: CASSLAGYQETQYF

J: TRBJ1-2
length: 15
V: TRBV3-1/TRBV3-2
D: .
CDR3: CASSQDYSSRRGYTF

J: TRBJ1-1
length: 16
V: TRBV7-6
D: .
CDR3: CASSLLFEGMNTEAFF

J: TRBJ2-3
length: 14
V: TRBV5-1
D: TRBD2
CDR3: CASSRTSYEDTQYF

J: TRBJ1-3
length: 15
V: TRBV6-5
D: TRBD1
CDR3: CASIGTGGYGNTIYF

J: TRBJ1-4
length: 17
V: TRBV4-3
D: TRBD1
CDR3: CASSQDFRAGGNEKLFF

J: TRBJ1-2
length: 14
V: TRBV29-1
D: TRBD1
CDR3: CSALPPGTDYGYTF

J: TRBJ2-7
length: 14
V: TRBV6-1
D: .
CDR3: CASSDQGSDYEQYF

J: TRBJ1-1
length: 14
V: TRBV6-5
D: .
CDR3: CASSYRGRETEAFF

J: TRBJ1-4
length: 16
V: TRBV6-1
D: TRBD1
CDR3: CASSGGTGGWGEKLFF

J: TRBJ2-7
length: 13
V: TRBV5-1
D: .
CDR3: CASSLGSVYEQYF

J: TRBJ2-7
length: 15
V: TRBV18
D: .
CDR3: CASSPLGMPPYEQYF

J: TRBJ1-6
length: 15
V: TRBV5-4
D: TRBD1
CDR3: CASSLKDRANSPLHF